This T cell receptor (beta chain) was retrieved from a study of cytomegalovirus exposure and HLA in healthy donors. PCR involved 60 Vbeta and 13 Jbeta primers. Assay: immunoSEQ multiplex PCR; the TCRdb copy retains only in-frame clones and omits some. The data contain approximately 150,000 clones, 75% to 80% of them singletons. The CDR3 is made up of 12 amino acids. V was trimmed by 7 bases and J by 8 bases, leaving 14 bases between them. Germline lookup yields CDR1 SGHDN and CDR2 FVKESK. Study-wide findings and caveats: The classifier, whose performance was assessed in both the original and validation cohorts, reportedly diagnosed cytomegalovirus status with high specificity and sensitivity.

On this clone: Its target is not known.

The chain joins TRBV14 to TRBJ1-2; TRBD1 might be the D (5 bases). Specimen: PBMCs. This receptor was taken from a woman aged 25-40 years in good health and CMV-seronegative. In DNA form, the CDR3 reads TGTGCCAGCACCCTAGGACAAGAAGGCTACACCTTC. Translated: CASTLGQEGYTF.